This section outlines one TCR beta chain sequence together with its context. The sample comes from a study of blood T cell repertoires in COVID-19. Study context: T cells, B-cell-depleted T cells, or PBMCs supplied cDNA or gDNA.

CDR1 is LNHDA, CDR2 SQIVND, per germline (reference sequence). V was trimmed by 3 bases and J by 1 base, leaving 12 bases between them. The CDR3 sequence is 15 residues long. Sequenced by immunoSEQ multiplex PCR; TCRdb stores in-frame clones only, minus some. Of approximately 130,000 clones in the sample, around 78% were seen once. The sequence came from a human donor in a cohort sampled during active COVID-19. The V and J genes are TRBV19 and TRBJ1-2, with unresolved D. Sample: peripheral blood. The chain's CDR3 is CASSIGRQINYGYTF. Here the CDR3 DNA reads TGTGCCAGTAGTATCGGCAGGCAGATTAACTATGGCTACACCTTC.